This note documents a single T cell receptor beta chain sequence. Antigen specificity is unknown. The CDR3 is made up of 11 amino acids. Trimming cost V 6 bases and J 0 bases, with 6 bases left between them. The germline CDR1 and CDR2 sequences are DFQATT and SNEGSKA (reference sequence). This specimen comes from a study of shared clonotypes between healthy human individuals. General study findings and limits: Sharing across four donors was highest in naive CD4 (roughly 5%) and lowest in memory CD8 (around 0.4%).

Here immunoSEQ multiplex PCR was the method, and the copy in TCRdb shows in-frame clones only, minus some. The table shows around 700,000 clones, with 72% occurring only once. V and J are TRBV20-1 and TRBJ2-7, with D hard to call. Sequencing was done on a sample of memory CD4+ T cells sorted from blood. The sample's subset: CD45RA-negative fraction. The sequence derives from a woman aged 30 to 39 in good health. CDR3 bases: TGCAGTGCCCTGAACTCCTACGAGCAGTACTTC. As protein: CSALNSYEQYF.